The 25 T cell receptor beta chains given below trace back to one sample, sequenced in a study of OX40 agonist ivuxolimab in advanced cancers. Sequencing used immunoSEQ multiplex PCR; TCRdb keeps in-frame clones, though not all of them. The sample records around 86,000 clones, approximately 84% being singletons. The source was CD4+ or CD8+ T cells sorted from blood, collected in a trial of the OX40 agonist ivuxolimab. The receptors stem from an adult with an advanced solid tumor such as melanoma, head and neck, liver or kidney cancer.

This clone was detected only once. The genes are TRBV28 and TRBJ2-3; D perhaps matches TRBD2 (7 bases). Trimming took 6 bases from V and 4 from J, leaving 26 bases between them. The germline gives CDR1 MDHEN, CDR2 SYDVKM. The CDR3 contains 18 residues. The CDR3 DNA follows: TGTGCCAGCAGAGCTCCGATGGGGGGGGCTGGGGGCGCAGATACGCAGTATTTT. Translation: CASRAPMGGAGGADTQYF.

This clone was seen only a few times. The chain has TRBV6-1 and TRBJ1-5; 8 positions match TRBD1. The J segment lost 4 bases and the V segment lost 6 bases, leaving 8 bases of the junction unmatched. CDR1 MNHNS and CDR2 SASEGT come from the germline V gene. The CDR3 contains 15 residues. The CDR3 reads CASSKTGAGNQPQHF. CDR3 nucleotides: TGTGCCAGCAGCAAGACAGGGGCGGGAAATCAGCCCCAGCATTTT.

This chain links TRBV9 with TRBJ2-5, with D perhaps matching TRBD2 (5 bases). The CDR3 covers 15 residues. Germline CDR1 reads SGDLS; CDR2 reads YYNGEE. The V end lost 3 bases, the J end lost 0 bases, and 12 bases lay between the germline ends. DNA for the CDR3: TGTGCCAGCAGCGCCACCTCAGCGGACCAAGAGACCCAGTACTTC. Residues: CASSATSADQETQYF.

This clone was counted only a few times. The CDR3 loop reads CASSERQASNQPQHF. CDR3 coding DNA: TGTGCCAGCAGTGAACGACAGGCCAGCAATCAGCCCCAGCATTTT. This chain connects TRBV2 to TRBJ1-5; D possibly corresponds to TRBD1 (6 bases). The CDR3 has 15 residues. The germline gives CDR1 SNHLY, CDR2 FYNNEI. Trimming stripped 2 bases from V and 1 base from J, with 9 bases between.

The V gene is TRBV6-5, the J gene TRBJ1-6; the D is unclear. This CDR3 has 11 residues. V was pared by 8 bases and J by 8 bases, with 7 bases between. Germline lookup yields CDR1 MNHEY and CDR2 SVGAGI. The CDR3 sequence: CASGWDSPLHF. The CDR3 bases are TGTGCCAGCGGGTGGGATTCACCCCTCCACTTT.

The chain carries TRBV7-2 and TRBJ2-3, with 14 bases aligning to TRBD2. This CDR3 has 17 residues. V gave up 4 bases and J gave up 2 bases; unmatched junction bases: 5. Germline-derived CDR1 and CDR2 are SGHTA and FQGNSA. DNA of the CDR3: TGTGCCAGCAGCTCGGGACTAGCGGGGGCCTTCACAGATACGCAGTATTTT. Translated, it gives CASSSGLAGAFTDTQYF. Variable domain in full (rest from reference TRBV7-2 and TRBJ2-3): GAGVSQSPSNKVTEKGKDVELRCDPISGHTALYWYRQSLGQGLEFLIYFQGNSAPDKSGLPSDRFSAERTGGSVSTLTIQRTQQEDSAVYLCASSSGLAGAFTDTQYFGPGTRLTVL.

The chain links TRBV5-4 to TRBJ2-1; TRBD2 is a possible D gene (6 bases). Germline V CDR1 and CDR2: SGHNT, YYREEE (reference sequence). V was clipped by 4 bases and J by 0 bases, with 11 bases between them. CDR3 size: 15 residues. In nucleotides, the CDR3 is TGTGCCAGCAGCGATAGCGGATTCTCCTACAATGAGCAGTTCTTC. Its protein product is CASSDSGFSYNEQFF. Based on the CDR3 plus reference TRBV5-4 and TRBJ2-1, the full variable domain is ETGVTQSPTHLIKTRGQQVTLRCSSQSGHNTVSWYQQALGQGPQFIFQYYREEENGRGNFPPRFSGLQFPNYSSELNVNALELDDSALYLCASSDSGFSYNEQFFGPGTRLTVL.

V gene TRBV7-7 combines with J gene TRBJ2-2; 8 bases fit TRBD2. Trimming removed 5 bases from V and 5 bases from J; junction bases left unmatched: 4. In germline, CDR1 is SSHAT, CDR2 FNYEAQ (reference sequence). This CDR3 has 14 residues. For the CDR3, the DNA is TGTGCCAGCAGCACGTTAGCGGGGACCGGGGAGCTGTTTTTT. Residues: CASSTLAGTGELFF.

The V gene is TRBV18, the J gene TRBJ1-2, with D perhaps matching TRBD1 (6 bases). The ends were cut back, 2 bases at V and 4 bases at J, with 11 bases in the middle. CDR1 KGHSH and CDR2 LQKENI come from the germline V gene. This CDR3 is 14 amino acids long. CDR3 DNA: TGTGCCAGCTCACCAGAGGGGGGCCTCTATGGCTACACCTTC. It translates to CASSPEGGLYGYTF.

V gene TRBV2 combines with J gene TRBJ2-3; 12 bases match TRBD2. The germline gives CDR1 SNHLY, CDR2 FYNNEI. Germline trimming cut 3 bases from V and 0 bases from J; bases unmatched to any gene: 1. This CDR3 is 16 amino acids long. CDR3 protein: CASSDGLAGSTDTQYF. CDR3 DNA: TGTGCCAGCAGTGATGGACTAGCGGGGAGCACAGATACGCAGTATTTT.

The CDR3, as DNA: TGTGCCAGCAGTGGGGGGACAGGGACTGTGGGCACAGATACGCAGTATTTT. It specifies CASSGGTGTVGTDTQYF. The chain employs TRBV6-1 and TRBJ2-3, with 9 bases matching TRBD1. This CDR3 region has 17 residues. Trimming cost V 4 bases and J 1 base; bases outside gene matches: 9. Germline V lookup: CDR1 MNHNS, CDR2 SASEGT.

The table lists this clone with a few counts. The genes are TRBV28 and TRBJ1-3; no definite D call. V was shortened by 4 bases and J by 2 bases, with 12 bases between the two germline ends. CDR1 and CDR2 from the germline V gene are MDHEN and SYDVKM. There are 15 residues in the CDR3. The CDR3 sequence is CASSSPGSPGNTIYF. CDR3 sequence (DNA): TGTGCCAGCAGTTCTCCCGGGAGTCCTGGAAACACCATATATTTT.

The CDR3: CASSYGDSNQPQHF. CDR3 nucleotide sequence: TGCGCCAGCAGTTACGGGGATAGCAATCAGCCCCAGCATTTT. This chain joins TRBV5-1 and TRBJ1-5; D uncertain. Germline values: CDR1 SGHRS, CDR2 YFSETQ. The length of the CDR3 is 14 residues. Trimming stripped 5 bases from V and 0 bases from J, with 9 bases between.

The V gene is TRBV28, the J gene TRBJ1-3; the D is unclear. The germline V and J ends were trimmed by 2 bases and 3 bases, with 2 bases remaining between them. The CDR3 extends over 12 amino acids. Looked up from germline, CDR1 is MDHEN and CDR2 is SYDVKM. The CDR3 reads CASSLDGNTIYF. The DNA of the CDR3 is TGTGCCAGCAGTTTAGATGGAAACACCATATATTTT.

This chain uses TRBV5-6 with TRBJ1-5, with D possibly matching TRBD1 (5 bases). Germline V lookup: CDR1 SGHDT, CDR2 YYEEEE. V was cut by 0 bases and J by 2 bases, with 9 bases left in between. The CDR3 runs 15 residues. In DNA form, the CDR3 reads TGTGCCAGCAGCTTGGCCGGGGGGGGCAATCAGCCCCAGCATTTT. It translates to CASSLAGGGNQPQHF. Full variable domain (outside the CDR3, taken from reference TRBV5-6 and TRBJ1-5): DAGVTQSPTHLIKTRGQQVTLRCSPKSGHDTVSWYQQALGQGPQFIFQYYEEEERQRGNFPDRFSGHQFPNYSSELNVNALLLGDSALYLCASSLAGGGNQPQHFGDGTRLSIL.

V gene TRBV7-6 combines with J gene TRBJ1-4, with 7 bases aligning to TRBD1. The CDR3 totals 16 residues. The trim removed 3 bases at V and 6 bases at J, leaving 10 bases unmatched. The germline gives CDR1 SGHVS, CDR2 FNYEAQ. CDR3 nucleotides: TGTGCCAGCAGCTTCGCGACAGGGCCATCGGATGAAAAACTGTTTTTT. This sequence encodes CASSFATGPSDEKLFF.

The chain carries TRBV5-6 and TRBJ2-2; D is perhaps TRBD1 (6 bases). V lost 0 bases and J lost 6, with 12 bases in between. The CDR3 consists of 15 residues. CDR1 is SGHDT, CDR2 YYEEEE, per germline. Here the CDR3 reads CASSLGQGLAGELFF. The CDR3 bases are TGTGCCAGCAGCTTGGGCCAGGGGCTGGCCGGGGAGCTGTTTTTT.

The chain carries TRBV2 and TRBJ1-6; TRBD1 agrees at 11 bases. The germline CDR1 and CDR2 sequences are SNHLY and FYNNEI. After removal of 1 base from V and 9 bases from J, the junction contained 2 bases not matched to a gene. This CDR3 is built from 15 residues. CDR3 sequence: CASSEGTGGASPLHF. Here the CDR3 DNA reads TGTGCCAGCAGTGAAGGGACAGGGGGCGCTTCACCCCTCCACTTT.

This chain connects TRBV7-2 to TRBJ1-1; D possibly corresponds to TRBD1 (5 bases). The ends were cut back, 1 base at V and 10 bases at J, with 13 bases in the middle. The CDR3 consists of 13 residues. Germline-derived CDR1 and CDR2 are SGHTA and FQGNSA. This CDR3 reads CASSLGDSGGAFF. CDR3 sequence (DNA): TGTGCCAGCAGCTTAGGGGATTCCGGGGGAGCTTTCTTT.

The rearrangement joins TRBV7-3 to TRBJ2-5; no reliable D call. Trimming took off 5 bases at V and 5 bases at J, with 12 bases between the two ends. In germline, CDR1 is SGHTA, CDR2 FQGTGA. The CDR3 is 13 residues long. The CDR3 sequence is CASSPTFRETQYF. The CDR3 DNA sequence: TGTGCCAGCAGCCCCACGTTTAGGGAGACCCAGTACTTC.

CDR3 in DNA: TGCGCCAGCAGCCACGACAGTTCCGGAAACACCATATATTTT. This encodes CASSHDSSGNTIYF. This chain uses TRBV5-1 with TRBJ1-3; a weak D match, TRBD1 (5 bases). The V and J ends lost 4 bases and 4 bases respectively, with 12 bases between them. The CDR3 consists of 14 residues. Germline V lookup: CDR1 SGHRS, CDR2 YFSETQ.

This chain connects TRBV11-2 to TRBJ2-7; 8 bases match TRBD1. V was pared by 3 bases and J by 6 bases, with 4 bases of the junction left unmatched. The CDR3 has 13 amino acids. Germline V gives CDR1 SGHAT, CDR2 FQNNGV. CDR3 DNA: TGTGCCAGCAGCTTCGCCGGGACAGGCGAGCAGTACTTC. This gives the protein CASSFAGTGEQYF.

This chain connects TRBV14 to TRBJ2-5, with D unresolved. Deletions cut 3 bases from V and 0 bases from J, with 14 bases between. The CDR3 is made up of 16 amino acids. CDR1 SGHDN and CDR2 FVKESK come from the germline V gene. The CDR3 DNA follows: TGTGCCAGCAGCCAGGGCTTAACTAAGTACCAAGAGACCCAGTACTTC. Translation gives CASSQGLTKYQETQYF.

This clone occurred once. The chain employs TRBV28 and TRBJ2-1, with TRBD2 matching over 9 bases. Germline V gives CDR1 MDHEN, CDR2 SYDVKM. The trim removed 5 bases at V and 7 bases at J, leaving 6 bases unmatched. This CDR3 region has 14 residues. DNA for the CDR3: TGTGCCAGCAGTAGCGGGGGGATAACGAATGAGCAGTTCTTC. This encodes CASSSGGITNEQFF.

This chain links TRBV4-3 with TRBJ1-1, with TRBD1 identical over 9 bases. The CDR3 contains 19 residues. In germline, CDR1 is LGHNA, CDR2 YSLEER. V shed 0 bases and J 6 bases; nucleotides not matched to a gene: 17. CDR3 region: CASSQEPPGQGLFGAEAFF. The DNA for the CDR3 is TGCGCCAGCAGCCAAGAACCTCCGGGACAGGGCCTTTTTGGAGCTGAAGCTTTCTTT.